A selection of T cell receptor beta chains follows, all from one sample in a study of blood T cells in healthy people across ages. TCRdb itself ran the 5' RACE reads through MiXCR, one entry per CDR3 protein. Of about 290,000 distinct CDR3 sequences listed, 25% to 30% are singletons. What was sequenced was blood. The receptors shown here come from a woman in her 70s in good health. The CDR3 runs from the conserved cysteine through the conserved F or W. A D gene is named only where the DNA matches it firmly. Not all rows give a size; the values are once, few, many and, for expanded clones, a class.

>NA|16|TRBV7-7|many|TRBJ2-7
TGTGCTAGCAGCTTAGCGATTAAGCAACCGACCTACGAGCAGTACTTC
CASSLAIKQPTYEQYF
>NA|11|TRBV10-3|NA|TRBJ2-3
TGTGCCACCTCGGCCACAGATACGCAGTATTTT
CATSATDTQYF
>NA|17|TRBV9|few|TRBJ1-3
TGTGCCAGCTCCCCCTATGTTGGGACGTTCGAGGGGAACACCATATATTTT
CASSPYVGTFEGNTIYF
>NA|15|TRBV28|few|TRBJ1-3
TGTGCCAGCAGTTTAGCCGGGACGTCTGGAAACACCATATATTTT
CASSLAGTSGNTIYF
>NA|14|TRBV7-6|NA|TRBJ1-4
TGTGCCAGCAGCGGAGGTTGGGGTGATGAAAAACTGTTTTTT
CASSGGWGDEKLFF
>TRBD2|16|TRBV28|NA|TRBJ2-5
TGTGCCAGCAGTTCCGGGACTAGCGGGACTAAAGAGACCCAGTACTTC
CASSSGTSGTKETQYF
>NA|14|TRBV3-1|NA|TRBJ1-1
TGTGCCAGCAGCCAAGTGGGGGGAGTCACTGAAGCTTTCTTT
CASSQVGGVTEAFF
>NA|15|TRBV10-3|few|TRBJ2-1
TGTGCCATCAGTGAGTCTAGCGGCTCCTACAATGAGCAGTTCTTC
CAISESSGSYNEQFF
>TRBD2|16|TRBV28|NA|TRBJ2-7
TGTGCCAGCAGTTTGTTTTTAAGCGGGAGTTCCTACGAGCAGTACTTC
CASSLFLSGSSYEQYF
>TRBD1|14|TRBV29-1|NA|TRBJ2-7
TGCAGCGTGAACCGGGACAGGGCGCCCTACGAGCAGTACTTC
CSVNRDRAPYEQYF
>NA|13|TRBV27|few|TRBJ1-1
TGTGCCAGCAGTTTTCGCCTCGACACTGAAGCTTTCTTT
CASSFRLDTEAFF
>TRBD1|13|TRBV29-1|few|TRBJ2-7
TGCAGCGTTGAGGGGACAGGGGGCTACGAGCAGTACTTC
CSVEGTGGYEQYF
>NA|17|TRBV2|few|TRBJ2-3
TGTGCCGCGGAGGGTCGTCCACACCCTCTAAACACAGATACGCAGTATTTT
CAAEGRPHPLNTDTQYF
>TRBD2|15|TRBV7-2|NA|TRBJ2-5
TGTGCCAGCAGCTTTCCCGGGACTACTCAAGAGACCCAGTACTTC
CASSFPGTTQETQYF
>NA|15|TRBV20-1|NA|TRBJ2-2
TGCAGTGCTAGACCCCCGGGACAACTAATCGGGGAGCTGTTTTTT
CSARPPGQLIGELFF
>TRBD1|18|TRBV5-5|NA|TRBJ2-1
TGTGCCAGCAGCTCCATACAGGGGGCTTGGGGGGCGAACAATGAGCAGTTCTTC
CASSSIQGAWGANNEQFF
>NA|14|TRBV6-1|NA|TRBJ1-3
TGTGCCAGCAGGAGGCTCGGATCTGGAAACACCATATATTTT
CASRRLGSGNTIYF
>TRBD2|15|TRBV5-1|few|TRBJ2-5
TGCGCCAGCAGCAGATGGACTAGCGGGGGGGAGACCCAGTACTTC
CASSRWTSGGETQYF
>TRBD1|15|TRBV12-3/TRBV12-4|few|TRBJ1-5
TGTGCCAGCAGCCGACAGGGTGGCGGCAATCAGCCCCAGCATTTT
CASSRQGGGNQPQHF
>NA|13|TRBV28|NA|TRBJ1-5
TGTGCCAGCAAGAACGGGGTTCTTCAGCCCCAGCATTTT
CASKNGVLQPQHF
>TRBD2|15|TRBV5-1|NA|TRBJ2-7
TGCGCCAGCAGCGGAACCGGGACTAGTGCAGACGAGCAGTACTTC
CASSGTGTSADEQYF
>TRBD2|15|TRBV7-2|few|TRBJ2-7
TGTGCCAGCAGCACCCATCTAGCGGGAGCCGTCGAGCAGTACTTC
CASSTHLAGAVEQYF
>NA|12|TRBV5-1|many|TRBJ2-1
TGCGCCAGCAGAATTGCGATGACTGAGCAGTTCTTC
CASRIAMTEQFF
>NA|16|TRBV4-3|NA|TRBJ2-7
TGCGCCAGCAGCCAAGCAAGTCAAGGGGTCATGGACGAGCAGTACTTC
CASSQASQGVMDEQYF
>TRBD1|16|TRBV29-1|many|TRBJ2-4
TGCAGCGTAGCCCCGGGACAGGGTATTGGCAAAAACATTCAGTACTTC
CSVAPGQGIGKNIQYF
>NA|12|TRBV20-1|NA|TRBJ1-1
TGCAGTGCCGGGCGGATGAACACTGAAGCTTTCTTT
CSAGRMNTEAFF
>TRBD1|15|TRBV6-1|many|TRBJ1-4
TGTGCCAGCAGTGAAGGACAGGGCTATAATGAAAAACTGTTTTTT
CASSEGQGYNEKLFF
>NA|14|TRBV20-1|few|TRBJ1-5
TGCAGTGCTAGTAGGGGTGCTAGCAATCAGCCCCAGCATTTT
CSASRGASNQPQHF
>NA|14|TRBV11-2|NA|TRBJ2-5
TGTGCCAGCAGCCCTCCAGCAGACCAAGAGACCCAGTACTTC
CASSPPADQETQYF
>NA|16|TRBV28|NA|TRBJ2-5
TGTGCCAGCAGTTTAAAGGGACGGACCCAACAAGAGACCCAGTACTTC
CASSLKGRTQQETQYF
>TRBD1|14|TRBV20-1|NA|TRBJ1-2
TGCAGTGCTAGCCGGCCAGGACAGGGGGGAGGCTACACCTTC
CSASRPGQGGGYTF
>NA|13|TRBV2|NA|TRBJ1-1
TGTGCCAGCAGTGCTGTCGCCAACACTGAAGCTTTCTTT
CASSAVANTEAFF
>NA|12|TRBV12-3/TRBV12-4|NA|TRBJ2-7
TGTGCCAGCAGTTTCGTGGTCTACGAGCAGTACTTC
CASSFVVYEQYF
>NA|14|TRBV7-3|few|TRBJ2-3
TGTGCCAGCAGCTTATCAGGGGCTTACGATACGCAGTATTTT
CASSLSGAYDTQYF
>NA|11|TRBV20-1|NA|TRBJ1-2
TGCAGTGCCATTGTGGGCTATGGCTACACCTTC
CSAIVGYGYTF
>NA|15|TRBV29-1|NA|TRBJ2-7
TGCAGCGCTGCCCCTTTGCTAGGGCCCGGGAACGAGCAGTACTTC
CSAAPLLGPGNEQYF
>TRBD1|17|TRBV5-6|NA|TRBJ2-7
TGTGCCAGCAGCTTTTTCACCGGGACAGGGAACTCCTACGAGCAGTACTTC
CASSFFTGTGNSYEQYF
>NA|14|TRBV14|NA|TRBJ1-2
TGTGCCAGCAGCCCCGACGGATACCCCAATGGCTACACCTTC
CASSPDGYPNGYTF
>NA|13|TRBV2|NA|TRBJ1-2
TGTGCCAGCAGTGGCCAGATTAACTATGGCTGCACCTTC
CASSGQINYGCTF
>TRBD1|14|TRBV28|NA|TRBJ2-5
TGTGCCAGCAGAACCGGACAGGGGCGTGAGACCCAGTACTTC
CASRTGQGRETQYF
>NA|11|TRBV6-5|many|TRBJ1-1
TGTGCCAGCAGGGACCAGGGAGGCGCTTTCTTT
CASRDQGGAFF
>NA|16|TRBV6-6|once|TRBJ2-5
TGTGCCAGCAGTTATCCTATGTCAATGGGGAAAGAGACCCAGTACTTC
CASSYPMSMGKETQYF
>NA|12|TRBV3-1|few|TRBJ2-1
TGTGCCAGCAGCCAAGTTCCTAATGAGCAGTTCTTC
CASSQVPNEQFF